This is a list of T cell receptor beta chains from one sample in a study of T cells expressing NK-cell markers. With the 5' RACE reads reprocessed, TCRdb shows one record per CDR3 protein and no DNA. The table lists under 600,000 distinct CDR3 sequences, with almost 1.5% in the top ten. The sequencing sample was made of blood T cells: a sorted CD56 or NKG2C T cell subset, CD4+ or CD8+ T cells, or bulk PBMC T cells (not recorded which). The receptor source for this set is a woman in her forties or fifties in good health. Each CDR3 is given with its conserved first and last residue.

CASSSYTGNTIYF	TRBV27	TRBJ1-3
CASSARTGNQPQHF	TRBV7-9	TRBJ1-5
CATSREGIGGALDEQFF	TRBV15	TRBJ2-1
CASSLKRTGVGETQYF	TRBV5-1	TRBJ2-5
CSARDLSGRGYEQYF	TRBV20-1	TRBJ2-7
CASSEWREQYF	TRBV6-1	TRBJ2-7
CASSLASGRALQFF	TRBV12-3/TRBV12-4	TRBJ2-1
CASRWRGRGNNEQFF	TRBV19	TRBJ2-1
CASSLAEGWGTDTQYF	TRBV5-1	TRBJ2-3
CAALTGPSSGANVLTF	TRBV10-3	TRBJ2-6
CASSPRTSGNVYNEQFF	TRBV18	TRBJ2-1
CASSLASRNSPLHF	TRBV7-2	TRBJ1-6
CASRPDSFGNTIYF	TRBV28	TRBJ1-3
CASSYPTTNEQFF	TRBV7-2	TRBJ2-1
CASSLLPPSGANVLTF	TRBV7-9	TRBJ2-6
CASSQVGRNYGYTF	TRBV3-1	TRBJ1-2
CASSQDIGAYTGELFF	TRBV3-1	TRBJ2-2
CASGLRGVRDEQFF	TRBV12-3/TRBV12-4	TRBJ2-1
CASSRQSGLALEQYF	TRBV3-1	TRBJ2-7
CASSGRKNEKLFF	TRBV2	TRBJ1-4
CAIGRGRRNTGELFF	TRBV11-2	TRBJ2-2
CASSYSTSGSREQYF	TRBV6-6	TRBJ2-7
CSAPPRDENEQFF	TRBV20-1	TRBJ2-1
CASSQDIKGTEYF	TRBV4-1	TRBJ2-5
CASSLEGWADTQYF	TRBV7-9	TRBJ2-3
CASKSGTGNNEQFF	TRBV27	TRBJ2-1
CSVDDSGRGETQYF	TRBV29-1	TRBJ2-5
CSARSREGPGEQFF	TRBV20-1	TRBJ2-1
CASTEAGANYNEQFF	TRBV23-1	TRBJ2-1
CASSSPSGRGDNEQFF	TRBV4-1	TRBJ2-1
CATMDLASEAFF	TRBV24-1	TRBJ1-1
CSVESREDTQYF	TRBV29-1	TRBJ2-3
CASSPLGQVMNTEAFF	TRBV18	TRBJ1-1
CASSRDRPPLHF	TRBV11-2	TRBJ1-6
CSASLDSYNEQFF	TRBV20-1	TRBJ2-1
CASSVDRDTQYF	TRBV4-1	TRBJ2-3
CASSLDGQGSYNEQFF	TRBV12-3/TRBV12-4	TRBJ2-1
CASSPPGLGPNEQFF	TRBV18	TRBJ2-1
CASSLNLGNTIYF	TRBV7-6	TRBJ1-3
CASSPLAGTYEQYF	TRBV4-1	TRBJ2-7
CASSLWGTGSGNTIYF	TRBV6-5	TRBJ1-3
CSALLLIAGYNEQFF	TRBV20-1	TRBJ2-1
CASSPSGGGPYEQYF	TRBV27	TRBJ2-7
CASRGEQGISYEQYF	TRBV6-5	TRBJ2-7
CASSQPRTTGGSFNEQFF	TRBV4-1	TRBJ2-1
CASSYGGSYNEQFF	TRBV6-5	TRBJ2-1
CASSSPGHEETQYF	TRBV12-3/TRBV12-4	TRBJ2-5
CASSLERGRTDTQYF	TRBV11-2	TRBJ2-3
CASSPSPGGPPEQFF	TRBV6-4	TRBJ2-1
CATSDLGGEQFF	TRBV19	TRBJ2-1
CSITPGTNYNEQFF	TRBV20-1	TRBJ2-1
CASRLRGSGSTGELFF	TRBV23-1	TRBJ2-2
CASSLTGSSNEQFF	TRBV5-4	TRBJ2-1
CASSFVGTSGSTGELFF	TRBV11-3	TRBJ2-2
CASSPGKDGNTIYF	TRBV18	TRBJ1-3
CASSRALRDEQFF	TRBV11-3	TRBJ2-1
CASSLGQTTYNEQFF	TRBV7-9	TRBJ2-1